These T cell receptor beta chains were read from a single sample in a study of blood T cell repertoires in COVID-19. Assay used: immunoSEQ multiplex PCR; TCRdb lists only in-frame clones, some missing. The table has about 220,000 clones, 70% to 90% seen once. Sequenced: peripheral blood. These receptors came from a woman aged 70-85 years with COVID-19, enrolled during active disease. Both conserved end residues are part of each CDR3.

CDR3aa	v_gene	len
CASSPNLPGQGVNEQYF	TRBV19	17
CASSEYREQFF	TRBV6-1	11
CASSQMPDRTYEQYF	TRBV3-1/TRBV3-2	15
CASSIGTSGGTKTQYF	TRBV5-1	16
CASSRGDSTNEKLFF	TRBV5-1	15
CASSPLGGGPDTQYF	TRBV11-3	15
CASSKVGTGQGEKMSNQPQHF	TRBV21-1	21
CASSLDRVGYNSPLHF	TRBV5-4	16
CASSPHLGQGNTEAFF	TRBV11-1	16
CAWRPPARETQYF	TRBV30	13
CASSASGTGLQPQHF	TRBV9	15